Following are 30 T cell receptor beta chains from one sample sequenced in a study of shared clonotypes between healthy human individuals. Sequencing was performed with immunoSEQ multiplex PCR; in TCRdb, only in-frame clones are kept and a portion is missing. The sample lists approximately 320,000 clones; about nine tenths were seen once. Sequencing used memory CD8+ T cells sorted from blood. As for subset: CD45RO+ cells pooled with CCR7-negative TemRA cells. The receptors come from a man younger than 30 in good health.

CDR3: CASSSGGTGELFF. DNA of the CDR3: TGTGCCAGCAGTTCTGGGGGCACCGGGGAGCTGTTTTTT. This chain connects TRBV27 to TRBJ2-2; the D gene could be TRBD1 or TRBD2 (5 bases each). V was shortened by 4 bases and J by 4 bases, with 7 bases between the two germline ends. Germline V gene lookup returns CDR1 MNHEY and CDR2 SMNVEV (reference sequence). The CDR3 has 13 amino acids.

The chain links TRBV6-6 to TRBJ1-5; maybe TRBD1 (5 bases). The CDR3 extends over 14 amino acids. Germline loops: CDR1 MNHNY, CDR2 SVGAGI (reference sequence). The V and J ends lost 6 bases and 10 bases respectively, with 19 bases between them. The CDR3 loop reads CASRPGTGNRPQHF. The CDR3 bases are TGTGCCAGCAGACCCGGGACGGGCAATCGTCCCCAGCATTTT.

The CDR3 DNA reads TGCGCCAGCAGCCACTACGGGGGCGATAATGAAAAACTGTTTTTT. Residues: CASSHYGGDNEKLFF. The J gene is TRBJ1-4, the V gene TRBV4-1, with a possible D match to TRBD1 (6 bases). Germline values: CDR1 MGHRA, CDR2 YSYEKL. Trimming took 3 bases from V and 4 from J, leaving 12 bases between them. This CDR3 contains 15 residues.

This rearrangement joins TRBV6-6 to TRBJ2-7; tentative D call: TRBD2 (6 bases). The CDR3 covers 13 residues. Trimming shortened V by 7 bases and J by 6 bases, and 16 bases separated the two germline ends. Germline CDR1 and CDR2: MNHNY and SVGAGI (reference sequence). The CDR3 region is CASTGAGTSEQYF. In DNA, the CDR3 is TGTGCCAGCACGGGAGCCGGCACTTCCGAGCAGTACTTC.

A remark on this clone: Other nucleotide sequences in the sample specify the same CDR3. V and J are TRBV6-1 and TRBJ2-7; D is unclear. With 2 bases removed from V and 3 bases from J, the gap between germline ends came to 8 bases. Germline CDR1 MNHNS, CDR2 SASEGT. The CDR3 runs to 13 residues. This CDR3 reads CASSEHGSYEQYF. CDR3 DNA sequence: TGTGCCAGCAGTGAACACGGCAGCTACGAGCAGTACTTC.

The V and J genes are TRBV7-8 and TRBJ2-1; no reliable D call. The CDR3 totals 14 residues. CDR1 and CDR2 from the germline V gene are SGHVS and FQNEAQ. V lost 4 bases and J lost 0, with 7 bases in between. Here the CDR3 reads CASSSASSYNEQFF. CDR3 sequence (DNA): TGTGCCAGCAGCTCCGCTAGCTCCTACAATGAGCAGTTCTTC.

As to this clone: Within the sample, other DNA sequences also encode this same CDR3. V is TRBV5-4 and J is TRBJ2-2, with TRBD2 as a possible D gene (6 bases). The CDR3 length is 15 residues. Trimming removed 1 base at V and 0 bases at J, with 7 bases between. Looked up from germline, CDR1 is SGHNT and CDR2 is YYREEE (reference sequence). The CDR3 loop is CASSLPGANTGELFF. CDR3 bases: TGTGCCAGCAGCTTGCCGGGAGCGAACACCGGGGAGCTGTTTTTT.

DNA for the CDR3: TGTGCCAGCAGCTTGGTCGGCGGGGGCACTGAAGCTTTCTTT. The encoded protein is CASSLVGGGTEAFF. This chain joins TRBV7-3 and TRBJ1-1; maybe TRBD1 (5 bases). CDR1 is SGHTA, CDR2 FQGTGA, per germline. The CDR3 spans 14 residues. The V gene lost 3 bases and the J gene lost 4 bases, with 12 bases spanning the gap.

About this clone itself: This sample also contains other DNA sequences that code for the same CDR3. The rearrangement links TRBV27 to TRBJ2-6; TRBD1 matches at 8 bases. After removal of 5 bases from V and 0 bases from J, the junction contained 3 bases not matched to a gene. The CDR3 has 16 residues. The germline CDR1 and CDR2 sequences are MNHEY and SMNVEV (reference sequence). The chain's CDR3 is CASSPTGVSGANVLTF. For the CDR3, the DNA is TGTGCCAGCAGTCCGACAGGGGTCTCTGGGGCCAACGTCCTGACTTTC.

The rearrangement joins TRBV20-1 to TRBJ2-3; no clear D gene. In germline, CDR1 is DFQATT, CDR2 SNEGSKA (reference sequence). CDR3 size: 9 residues. With 3 bases removed from V and 12 bases from J, the gap between germline ends came to 7 bases. CDR3 in amino acids: CSASKDQYF. The CDR3 DNA is TGCAGTGCTAGTAAAGATCAGTATTTT.

This clone came up once. The CDR3 region has the DNA TGCGCCAGCAGCTCGGACAGGGGGCCCCACGAGACCCAGTACTTC. Translated, it gives CASSSDRGPHETQYF. The V and J genes are TRBV5-1 and TRBJ2-5, with TRBD1 matching over 11 bases. CDR1 is SGHRS and CDR2 is YFSETQ in the germline V gene. V gave up 3 bases and J gave up 5 bases; unmatched junction bases: 6. CDR3 length: 15 residues. Using reference TRBV5-1 and TRBJ2-5 for the parts outside the CDR3, the full variable domain is KAGVTQTPRYLIKTRGQQVTLSCSPISGHRSVSWYQQTPGQGLQFLFEYFSETQRNKGNFPGRFSGRQFSNSRSEMNVSTLELGDSALYLCASSSDRGPHETQYFGPGTRLLVL.

This sequence joins TRBV7-9 and TRBJ1-1; D might be TRBD1 (6 bases). Trimming removed 5 bases at V and 1 base at J, with 17 bases between. The CDR3 contains 16 residues. The germline V gene encodes CDR1 SEHNR and CDR2 FQNEAQ (reference sequence). CDR3 in amino acids: CASSPALGGQNTEAFF. CDR3 DNA: TGTGCCAGCAGCCCCGCGTTAGGGGGACAGAACACTGAAGCTTTCTTT.

The chain has TRBV7-9 and TRBJ2-7, with D possibly TRBD2 on 6 matching bases. From germline, CDR1 is SEHNR and CDR2 FQNEAQ (reference sequence). The CDR3 length is 16 residues. Trimming removed 5 bases at V and 0 bases at J, with 17 bases between. The CDR3 reads CASSPKGGERSYEQYF. CDR3 coding DNA: TGTGCCAGCAGCCCCAAAGGAGGGGAGCGCTCCTACGAGCAGTACTTC. The entire variable domain, with the rest obtained from reference TRBV7-9 and TRBJ2-7, is as follows: DTGVSQNPRHKITKRGQNVTFRCDPISEHNRLYWYRQTLGQGPEFLTYFQNEAQLEKSRLLSDRFSAERPKGSFSTLEIQRTEQGDSAMYLCASSPKGGERSYEQYFGPGTRLTVT.

This clone was detected once. The chain links TRBV9 to TRBJ1-2; D is unresolved. The CDR3 consists of 14 residues. V shed 4 bases and J shed 10 bases, with 20 bases lying between them. Germline CDR1 and CDR2: SGDLS and YYNGEE. CDR3 bases: TGTGCCAGCAGCCCCCCTTTTCGTGTTGGGGACTACACCTTC. This codes for CASSPPFRVGDYTF.

This clone was observed a few times. At one boundary the junction diverges from the germline segment, which might be a read error. The genes are TRBV15 and TRBJ2-7; 7 bases match TRBD1. The germline V gene encodes CDR1 LNHNV and CDR2 YYDKDF (reference sequence). The length of the CDR3 is 13 residues. Written as DNA, the CDR3 is TGTGCCACCAGCAGAGATCTAGGGGGACAGAAGGCCTTC. This gives the protein CATSRDLGGQKAF.

The chain couples TRBV5-4 to TRBJ2-3, with 8 nucleotides matching TRBD2. Trimming cost V 0 bases and J 3 bases; bases outside gene matches: 3. The length of the CDR3 is 15 residues. CDR1 and CDR2 (germline): SGHNT, YYREEE (reference sequence). The CDR3 DNA follows: TGTGCCAGCAGCTTGGGCAGCGGGAGAACAGATACGCAGTATTTT. It yields the protein CASSLGSGRTDTQYF.

The chain couples TRBV4-3 to TRBJ1-2, with unresolved D. The CDR3 is made up of 15 amino acids. The V gene lost 2 bases and the J gene lost 7 bases, with 17 bases spanning the gap. The V gene's germline CDR1 is LGHNA and CDR2 YSLEER. DNA for the CDR3: TGCGCCAGCAGCCAATTAACAGACCACCCAGGTGGCTACACCTTC. This codes for CASSQLTDHPGGYTF.

The chain combines TRBV10-3 with TRBJ2-1; possibly TRBD2 for D (6 bases). Germline loops: CDR1 ENHRY, CDR2 SYGVKD. Trimming pared 4 bases from V and 4 bases from J, leaving 20 bases between. The CDR3 runs 17 residues. CDR3 sequence: CAISGPGTGDGYNEQFF. The CDR3 region has the DNA TGTGCCATCAGTGGACCCGGGACTGGGGATGGGTACAATGAGCAGTTCTTC.

The CDR3 DNA follows: TGCAGCGCCGAGCGGGGATGGTACGGCTACACCTTC. Translated: CSAERGWYGYTF. This chain joins TRBV29-1 and TRBJ1-2, with D unclear. Trimming shortened V by 7 bases and J by 8 bases, and 17 bases separated the two germline ends. The CDR3 loop spans 12 amino acids. Germline-derived CDR1 and CDR2 are SQVTM and ANQGSEA.

The genes are TRBV6-6 and TRBJ1-5, with unresolved D. Germline CDR1 reads MNHNY; CDR2 reads SVGAGI (reference sequence). V lost 2 bases to trimming and J lost 2 bases, with 7 bases between them. This CDR3 contains 14 residues. Here the CDR3 reads CASSYREGNQPQHF. CDR3 coding DNA: TGTGCCAGCAGTTACCGGGAAGGCAATCAGCCCCAGCATTTT.

This rearrangement joins TRBV5-1 to TRBJ2-7; D gene uncertain. From germline, CDR1 is SGHRS and CDR2 YFSETQ. This CDR3 has 13 residues. The V end was cut by 0 bases, the J end by 2 bases, with 6 bases between. The CDR3 here is CASSLATTYEQYF. CDR3 DNA sequence: TGCGCCAGCAGCTTGGCAACTACCTACGAGCAGTACTTC.

This sequence joins TRBV28 and TRBJ2-7; 8 bases are shared with TRBD1. The CDR3 consists of 14 residues. Germline trimming cut 2 bases from V and 6 bases from J; bases unmatched to any gene: 6. The V gene's germline CDR1 is MDHEN and CDR2 SYDVKM. CDR3 protein: CASSLQGAGGEQYF. In DNA form, the CDR3 reads TGTGCCAGCAGTTTACAGGGGGCGGGTGGCGAGCAGTACTTC.

This clone was detected only once. The V and J genes are TRBV7-2 and TRBJ1-1, with D possibly matching TRBD1 (6 bases). The CDR3 sequence is 15 residues long. CDR1 is SGHTA, CDR2 FQGNSA, per germline. V lost 5 bases and J 4 bases, leaving 17 bases between the germline ends. This CDR3 is CASSPFPGAGTEAFF. In DNA form, the CDR3 reads TGTGCCAGCAGCCCATTCCCAGGGGCTGGCACTGAAGCTTTCTTT.

V is TRBV7-8 and J is TRBJ2-1; 7 bases match TRBD1. The CDR3 runs 15 residues. The V and J ends lost 1 base and 3 bases, in that order; junction bases with no gene match: 3. The germline V gene has CDR1 SGHVS and CDR2 FQNEAQ. CDR3 sequence reads: CASSLEAGGYNEQFF. CDR3 sequence (DNA): TGTGCCAGCAGCTTAGAAGCAGGGGGCTACAATGAGCAGTTCTTC. Full variable domain (missing parts from reference TRBV7-8 and TRBJ2-1): GAGVSQSPRYKVAKRGQDVALRCDPISGHVSLFWYQQALGQGPEFLTYFQNEAQLDKSGLPSDRFFAERPEGSVSTLKIQRTQQEDSAVYLCASSLEAGGYNEQFFGPGTRLTVL.

The V call is TRBV10-3, the J call TRBJ2-7; maybe TRBD1 (6 bases). Trimming removed 2 bases from V and 0 bases from J, with 8 bases in between. The V gene's germline CDR1 is ENHRY and CDR2 SYGVKD. The CDR3 has 14 amino acids. In DNA form, the CDR3 reads TGTGCCATCAGTGAGCCGGACAGCTCCTACGAGCAGTACTTC. It translates to CAISEPDSSYEQYF.

The CDR3 region has the DNA TGTGCCAGCAGCTTAGTACGGACTAGCGGGGATGAGACCCAGTACTTC. It translates to CASSLVRTSGDETQYF. The chain carries TRBV7-8 and TRBJ2-5; 12 bases are a match to TRBD2. The CDR3 is 16 residues long. V was clipped by 1 base and J by 5 bases; unmatched bases: 5. From germline, CDR1 is SGHVS and CDR2 FQNEAQ. Looking up the rest from reference TRBV7-8 and TRBJ2-5 gives the full variable domain: GAGVSQSPRYKVAKRGQDVALRCDPISGHVSLFWYQQALGQGPEFLTYFQNEAQLDKSGLPSDRFFAERPEGSVSTLKIQRTQQEDSAVYLCASSLVRTSGDETQYFGPGTRLLVL.

The chain couples TRBV10-3 to TRBJ2-2, with 7 bases identical to TRBD2. The CDR3 spans 16 residues. Germline assignment: CDR1 ENHRY and CDR2 SYGVKD. The ends lost 0 bases at V and 1 base at J; junction bases unmatched: 2. The CDR3 loop is CAISESERGNTGELFF. CDR3 DNA: TGTGCCATCAGTGAGTCCGAGCGGGGGAACACCGGGGAGCTGTTTTTT.

In this sample, this clone turned up once. V gene TRBV6-1 combines with J gene TRBJ2-1; D might be TRBD2 (5 bases). CDR1 MNHNS and CDR2 SASEGT come from the germline V gene. The V end lost 5 bases, the J end lost 4 bases, and 15 bases lay between the germline ends. CDR3 length: 15 residues. The CDR3 coding sequence is TGTGCCAGCAGTCGAGGGCAGCCTACTTACAATGAGCAGTTCTTC. Protein sequence: CASSRGQPTYNEQFF.

The J gene is TRBJ1-4, the V gene TRBV18, with D possibly being TRBD1 (5 bases). Trimming removed 3 bases at V and 8 bases at J, with 16 bases between. Germline-derived CDR1 and CDR2 are KGHSH and LQKENI. The CDR3 covers 15 residues. This CDR3 is CASSPPRTGDEKLFF. Here the CDR3 DNA reads TGTGCCAGCTCACCCCCCAGGACGGGGGACGAAAAACTGTTTTTT.

This clone was seen only once. The genes are TRBV30 and TRBJ1-1, with D perhaps matching TRBD1 (5 bases). The CDR3 is made up of 13 amino acids. Trimming took off 0 bases at V and 5 bases at J, with 10 bases between the two ends. The germline V gene encodes CDR1 GTSNPN and CDR2 SVGIG (reference sequence). The DNA for the CDR3 is TGTGCCTGGAGTGTAACGGGGGAAACTGAAGCTTTCTTT. It codes for CAWSVTGETEAFF.